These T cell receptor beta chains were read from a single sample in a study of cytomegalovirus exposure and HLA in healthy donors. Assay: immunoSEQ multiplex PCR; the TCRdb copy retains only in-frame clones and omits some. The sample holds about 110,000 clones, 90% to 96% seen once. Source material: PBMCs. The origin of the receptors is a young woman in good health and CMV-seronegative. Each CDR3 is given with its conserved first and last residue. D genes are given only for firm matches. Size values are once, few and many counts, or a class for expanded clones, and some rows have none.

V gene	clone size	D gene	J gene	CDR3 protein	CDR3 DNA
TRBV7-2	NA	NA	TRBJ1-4	CASSGRTGKTNEKLFF	TGTGCCAGCAGCGGAAGAACAGGGAAGACTAATGAAAAACTGTTTTTT
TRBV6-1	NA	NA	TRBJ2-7	CASSDPTAPYEQYF	TGTGCCAGCAGTGACCCGACAGCACCCTACGAGCAGTACTTC
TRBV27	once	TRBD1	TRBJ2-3	CASSQRDRRTDTQYF	TGTGCCAGCAGTCAAAGGGACAGACGCACAGATACGCAGTATTTT
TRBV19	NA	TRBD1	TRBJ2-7	CASSNGRGYEQYF	TGTGCCAGTAGTAATGGCAGGGGGTACGAGCAGTACTTC
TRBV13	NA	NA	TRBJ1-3	CASSRTVTLSGNTIYF	TGTGCCAGCAGCCGGACAGTTACCCTCTCTGGAAACACCATATATTTT
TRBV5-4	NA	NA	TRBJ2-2	CASSSPTLGGPGELFF	TGTGCCAGCAGCTCTCCCACCTTGGGGGGGCCCGGGGAGCTGTTTTTT
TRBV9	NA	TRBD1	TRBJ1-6	CASSVEGQYNSPLHF	TGTGCCAGCAGCGTAGAGGGACAGTATAATTCACCCCTCCACTTT
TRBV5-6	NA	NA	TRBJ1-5	CASSSGKGGTPQHF	TGTGCCAGCAGCTCAGGTAAGGGAGGTACGCCCCAGCATTTT
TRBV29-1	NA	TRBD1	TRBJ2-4	CSVRTGGQNIQYF	TGCAGCGTTCGGACAGGGGGCCAAAACATTCAGTACTTC
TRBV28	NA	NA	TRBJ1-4	CASSLGEFGEKLFF	TGTGCCAGCAGTCTTGGGGAGTTTGGTGAAAAACTGTTTTTT
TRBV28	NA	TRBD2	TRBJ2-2	CASQRGGNTGELFF	TGTGCCAGCCAGCGGGGGGGGAACACCGGGGAGCTGTTTTTT
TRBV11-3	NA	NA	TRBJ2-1	CASSNPPGNEQFF	TGTGCCAGCAGCAACCCCCCGGGGAATGAGCAGTTCTTC
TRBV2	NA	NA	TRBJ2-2	CASSDRPLQGYTGELFF	TGTGCCAGCAGTGATCGGCCACTCCAGGGGTACACCGGGGAGCTGTTTTTT
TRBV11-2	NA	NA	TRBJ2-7	CASSLASLEQYF	TGTGCCAGCAGCTTAGCGTCCCTCGAGCAGTACTTC
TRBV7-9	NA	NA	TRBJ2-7	CASSDVGPSGYEQYF	TGTGCCAGCAGCGATGTAGGCCCCTCGGGGTACGAGCAGTACTTC
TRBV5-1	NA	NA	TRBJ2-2	CASSGTAGELFF	TGCGCCAGCAGCGGAACAGCCGGGGAGCTGTTTTTT
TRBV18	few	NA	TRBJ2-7	CASSPTQNEQYF	TGTGCCAGCTCACCTACACAGAACGAGCAGTACTTC
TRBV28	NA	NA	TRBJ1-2	CAANRARGGYTF	TGTGCCGCCAACAGGGCTCGAGGGGGCTACACCTTC
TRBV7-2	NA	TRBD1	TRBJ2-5	CASSSGQGVETQYF	TGTGCCAGCAGCTCCGGACAGGGAGTAGAGACCCAGTACTTC
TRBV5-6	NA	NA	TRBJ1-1	CASSLGPPGPTEAFF	TGTGCCAGCAGCTTGGGCCCCCCTGGGCCCACTGAAGCTTTCTTT
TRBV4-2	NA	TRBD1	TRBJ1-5	CASSPGGSSNQPQHF	TGTGCCAGCAGTCCAGGGGGATCTAGCAATCAGCCCCAGCATTTT
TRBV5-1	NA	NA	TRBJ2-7	CASSFPSSYEQYF	TGCGCCAGCAGCTTTCCCAGCTCCTACGAGCAGTACTTC
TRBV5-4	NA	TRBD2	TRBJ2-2	CASSLWRETGELFF	TGTGCCAGCAGCTTGTGGCGGGAGACCGGGGAGCTGTTTTTT
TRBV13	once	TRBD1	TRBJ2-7	CASSLARDRGLEQYF	TGTGCCAGCAGCTTAGCCCGGGACAGGGGGCTCGAGCAGTACTTC
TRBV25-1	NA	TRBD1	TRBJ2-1	CASSAGTGVFHEQFF	TGTGCCAGCAGTGCCGGGACAGGGGTTTTCCATGAGCAGTTCTTC
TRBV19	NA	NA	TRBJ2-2	CASSINGYGGELFF	TGTGCCAGTAGTATAAACGGGTACGGCGGGGAGCTGTTTTTT
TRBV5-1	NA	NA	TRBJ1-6	CASSATASSYNSPLHF	TGCGCCAGCAGCGCGACAGCAAGCTCCTATAATTCACCCCTCCACTTT
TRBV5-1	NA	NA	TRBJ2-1	CASSYGSEVRQFF	TGCGCCAGCAGCTACGGGAGCGAAGTGCGGCAGTTCTTC
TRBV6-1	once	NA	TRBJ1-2	CASSEVWGRYGYTF	TGTGCCAGCAGTGAAGTTTGGGGGCGTTATGGCTACACCTTC
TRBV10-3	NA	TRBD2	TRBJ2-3	CAISESTAGGTDTQYF	TGTGCCATCAGTGAGTCTACAGCGGGGGGCACAGATACGCAGTATTTT
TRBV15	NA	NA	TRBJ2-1	CATSRADYHNEQFF	TGTGCCACCAGCAGAGCGGACTACCACAATGAGCAGTTCTTC
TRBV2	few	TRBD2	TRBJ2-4	CASSSGTSGGGAKNIQYF	TGTGCCAGCAGCTCCGGGACTAGCGGGGGTGGGGCCAAAAACATTCAGTACTTC
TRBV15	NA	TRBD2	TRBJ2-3	CATSRELTSGAGDTQYF	TGTGCCACCAGCAGAGAGTTGACTAGCGGGGCTGGAGATACGCAGTATTTT
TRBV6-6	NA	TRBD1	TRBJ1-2	CASSYTAGTGSGYTF	TGTGCCAGCAGTTACACGGCCGGGACAGGGTCTGGCTACACCTTC
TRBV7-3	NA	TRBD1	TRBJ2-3	CASSSGQGAQYF	TGTGCCAGCAGCTCGGGACAGGGAGCGCAGTATTTT
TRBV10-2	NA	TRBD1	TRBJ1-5	CASSDQGAQPQHF	TGCGCCAGCAGTGATCAGGGGGCTCAGCCCCAGCATTTT
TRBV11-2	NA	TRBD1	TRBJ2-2	CATHRGTTGELFF	TGTGCCACACACAGGGGGACCACCGGGGAGCTGTTTTTT
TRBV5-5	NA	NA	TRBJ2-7	CASSPIPGLEQYF	TGTGCCAGCAGCCCCATCCCGGGACTGGAGCAGTACTTC
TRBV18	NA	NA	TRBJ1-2	CASSPGSGYTF	TGTGCCAGCTCACCCGGGAGTGGCTACACCTTC
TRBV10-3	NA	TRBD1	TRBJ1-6	CAISDPLQGAVYNSPLHF	TGTGCCATCAGCGACCCACTACAGGGGGCTGTCTATAATTCACCCCTCCACTTT
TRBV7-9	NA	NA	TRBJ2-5	CASSLIGGPQETQYF	TGTGCCAGCAGCTTAATCGGGGGGCCCCAAGAGACCCAGTACTTC
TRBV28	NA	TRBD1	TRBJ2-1	CASSRGTGGFGEQFF	TGTGCCAGCAGCCGGGGGACAGGGGGCTTCGGTGAGCAGTTCTTC
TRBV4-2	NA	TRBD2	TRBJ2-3	CASSQAGGATDTQYF	TGTGCCAGCAGCCAAGCCGGGGGGGCCACAGATACGCAGTATTTT
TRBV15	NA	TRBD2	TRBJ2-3	CATRGPGLAGATDTQYF	TGTGCCACCAGAGGCCCGGGACTAGCGGGGGCCACAGATACGCAGTATTTT
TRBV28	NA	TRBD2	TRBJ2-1	CASSPSQISPRLAGGPLDYNEQFF	TGTGCCAGCAGCCCGTCGCAGATATCCCCTAGACTAGCGGGGGGGCCCCTAGATTACAATGAGCAGTTCTTC
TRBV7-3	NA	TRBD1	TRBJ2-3	CASSLYRTGVTDTQYF	TGTGCCAGCAGCTTATACCGGACAGGGGTCACAGATACGCAGTATTTT
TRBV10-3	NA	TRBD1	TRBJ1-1	CAIRGTETNTEAFF	TGTGCCATCAGGGGGACAGAGACGAACACTGAAGCTTTCTTT
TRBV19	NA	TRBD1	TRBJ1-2	CASSKSDRIYGYTF	TGTGCCAGTAGTAAATCGGACAGGATCTATGGCTACACCTTC
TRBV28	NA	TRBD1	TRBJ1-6	CASSPLSPGTGAGNSPLHF	TGTGCCAGCAGTCCACTCAGTCCCGGGACAGGGGCCGGAAATTCACCCCTCCACTTT
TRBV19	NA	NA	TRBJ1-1	CASSIGGGGRMNTEAFF	TGTGCCAGTAGTATAGGAGGGGGGGGTCGGATGAACACTGAAGCTTTCTTT
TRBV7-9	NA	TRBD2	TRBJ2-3	CASSDTSGGADTQYF	TGTGCCAGCAGCGATACTAGCGGGGGGGCAGATACGCAGTATTTT
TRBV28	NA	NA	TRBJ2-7	CASRVPDSYEQYF	TGTGCCAGCCGGGTCCCAGATAGCTACGAGCAGTACTTC
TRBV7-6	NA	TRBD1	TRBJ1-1	CASSLEAGGYEDTEAFF	TGTGCCAGCAGCTTAGAGGCAGGGGGCTATGAGGACACTGAAGCTTTCTTT
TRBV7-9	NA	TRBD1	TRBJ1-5	CASSLEGQYSNQPQHF	TGTGCCAGCAGCTTAGAGGGACAGTATAGCAATCAGCCCCAGCATTTT
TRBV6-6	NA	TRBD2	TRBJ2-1	CASSRTSGGVGEQFF	TGTGCCAGCAGTCGGACTAGCGGGGGGGTGGGTGAGCAGTTCTTC
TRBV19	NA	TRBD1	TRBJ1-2	CASSTGTGARGYTF	TGTGCCAGTAGTACCGGGACAGGGGCTCGGGGCTACACCTTC